The text below deals with one TCR beta chain. These data originate in a study of shared T cell receptors in the human thymus. CDR1 and CDR2 from the germline V gene are MNHEY and SMNVEV (reference sequence). The CDR3 covers 17 residues. The V gene lost 3 bases and the J gene lost 3 bases, with 21 bases spanning the gap. Only in-frame clones appear in the TCRdb table, and some are missing; sequencing was by immunoSEQ multiplex PCR. The table lists some 760,000 clones, roughly 88% of them singletons. These records were also assigned to another study, of human thymus T cells. From that report: Surgeons resected thymus tissue during corrective heart surgery. Reports from related research described highly overlapping thymic repertoires among unrelated individuals.

The receptor's source is a girl under two years old with a congenital heart defect. This chain uses TRBV27 with TRBJ2-7; D perhaps matches TRBD1 (6 bases). Material for sequencing was thymocytes. The CDR3 region is CASSLRGVRGIGYEQYF. For the CDR3, the DNA is TGTGCCAGCAGTTTGAGGGGCGTCAGGGGTATCGGCTACGAGCAGTACTTC.